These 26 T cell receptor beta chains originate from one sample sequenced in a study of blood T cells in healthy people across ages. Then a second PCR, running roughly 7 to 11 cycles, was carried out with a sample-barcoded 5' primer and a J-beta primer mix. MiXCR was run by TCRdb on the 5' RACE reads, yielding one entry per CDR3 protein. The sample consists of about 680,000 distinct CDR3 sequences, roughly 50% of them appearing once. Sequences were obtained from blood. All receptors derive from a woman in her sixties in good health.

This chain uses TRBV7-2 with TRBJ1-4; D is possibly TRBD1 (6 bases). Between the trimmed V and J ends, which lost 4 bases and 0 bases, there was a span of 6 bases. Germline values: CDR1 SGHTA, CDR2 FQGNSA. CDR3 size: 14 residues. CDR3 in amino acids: CASSYRATNEKLFF. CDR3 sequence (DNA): TGTGCCAGCAGCTACAGGGCAACTAATGAAAAACTGTTTTTT.

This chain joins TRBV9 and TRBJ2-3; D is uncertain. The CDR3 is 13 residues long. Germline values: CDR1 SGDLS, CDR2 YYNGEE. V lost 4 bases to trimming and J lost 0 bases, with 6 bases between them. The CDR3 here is CASSTQSTDTQYF. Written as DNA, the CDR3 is TGTGCCAGCAGCACACAGAGCACAGATACGCAGTATTTT. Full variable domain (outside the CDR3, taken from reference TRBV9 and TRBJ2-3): DSGVTQTPKHLITATGQRVTLRCSPRSGDLSVYWYQQSLDQGLQFLIQYYNGEERAKGNILERFSAQQFPDLHSELNLSSLELGDSALYFCASSTQSTDTQYFGPGTRLTVL.

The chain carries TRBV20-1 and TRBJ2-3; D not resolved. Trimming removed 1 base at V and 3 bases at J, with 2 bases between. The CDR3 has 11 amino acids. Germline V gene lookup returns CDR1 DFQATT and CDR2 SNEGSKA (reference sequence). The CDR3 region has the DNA TGCAGTGCTAGAGCTACAGATACGCAGTATTTT. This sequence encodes CSARATDTQYF.

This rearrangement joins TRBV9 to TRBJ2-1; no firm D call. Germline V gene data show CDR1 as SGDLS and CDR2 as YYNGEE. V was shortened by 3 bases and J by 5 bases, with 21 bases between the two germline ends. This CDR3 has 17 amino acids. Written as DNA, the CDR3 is TGTGCCAGCAGCGCGCCCCGGCTGTCCGTCTTTAACAATGAGCAGTTCTTC. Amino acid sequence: CASSAPRLSVFNNEQFF.

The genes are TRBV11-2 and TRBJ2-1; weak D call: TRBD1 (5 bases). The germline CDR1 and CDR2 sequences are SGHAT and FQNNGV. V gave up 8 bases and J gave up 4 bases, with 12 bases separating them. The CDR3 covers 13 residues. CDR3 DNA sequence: TGTGCCAGCGGGCAGGGTTATTACAATGAGCAGTTCTTC. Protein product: CASGQGYYNEQFF.

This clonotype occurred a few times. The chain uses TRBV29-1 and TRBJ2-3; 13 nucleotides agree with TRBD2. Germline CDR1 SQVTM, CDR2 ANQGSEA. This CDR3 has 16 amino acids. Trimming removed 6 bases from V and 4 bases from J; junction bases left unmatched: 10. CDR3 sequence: CSVAPRTSGRADTQYF. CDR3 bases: TGCAGCGTCGCACCTAGGACTAGCGGGAGAGCAGATACGCAGTATTTT.

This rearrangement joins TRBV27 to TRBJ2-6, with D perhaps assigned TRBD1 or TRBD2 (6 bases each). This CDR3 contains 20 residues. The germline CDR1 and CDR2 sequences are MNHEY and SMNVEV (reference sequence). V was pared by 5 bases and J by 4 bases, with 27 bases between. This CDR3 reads CASSRGRGAGQITGANVLTF. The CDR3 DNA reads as TGTGCCAGCAGTAGAGGGAGAGGCGCGGGACAAATAACCGGGGCCAACGTCCTGACTTTC.

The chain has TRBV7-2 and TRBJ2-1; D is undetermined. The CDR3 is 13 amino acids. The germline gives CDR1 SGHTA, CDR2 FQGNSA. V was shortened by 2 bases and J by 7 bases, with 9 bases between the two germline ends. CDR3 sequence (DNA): TGTGCCAGCAGCTTATTTCAGTTGAATGAGCAGTTCTTC. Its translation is CASSLFQLNEQFF.

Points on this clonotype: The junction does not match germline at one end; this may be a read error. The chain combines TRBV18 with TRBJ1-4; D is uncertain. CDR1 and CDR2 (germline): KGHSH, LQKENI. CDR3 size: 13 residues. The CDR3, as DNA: TGTGCCAGCGCACCACCGGGTAGTGAAAAACTGTTTTTT. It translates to CASAPPGSEKLFF.

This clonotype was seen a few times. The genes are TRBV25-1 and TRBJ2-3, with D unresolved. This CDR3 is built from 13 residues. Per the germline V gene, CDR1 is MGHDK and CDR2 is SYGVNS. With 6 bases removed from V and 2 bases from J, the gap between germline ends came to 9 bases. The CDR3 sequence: CASSRDNTDTQYF. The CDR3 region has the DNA TGTGCCAGCAGCCGCGACAACACAGATACGCAGTATTTT.

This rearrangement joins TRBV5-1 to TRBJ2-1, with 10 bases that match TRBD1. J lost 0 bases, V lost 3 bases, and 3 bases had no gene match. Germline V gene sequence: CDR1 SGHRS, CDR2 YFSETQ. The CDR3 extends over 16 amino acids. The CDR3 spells CASSWGDRGSYNEQFF. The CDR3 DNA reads TGCGCCAGCAGCTGGGGGGACAGGGGCTCCTACAATGAGCAGTTCTTC. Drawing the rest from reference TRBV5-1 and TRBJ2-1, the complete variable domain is KAGVTQTPRYLIKTRGQQVTLSCSPISGHRSVSWYQQTPGQGLQFLFEYFSETQRNKGNFPGRFSGRQFSNSRSEMNVSTLELGDSALYLCASSWGDRGSYNEQFFGPGTRLTVL.

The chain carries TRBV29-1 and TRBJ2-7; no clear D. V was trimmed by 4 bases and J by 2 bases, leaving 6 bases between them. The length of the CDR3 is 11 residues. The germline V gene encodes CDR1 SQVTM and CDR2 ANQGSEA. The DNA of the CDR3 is TGCAGCGTTGGGGTCGCCTACGAGCAGTACTTC. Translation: CSVGVAYEQYF.

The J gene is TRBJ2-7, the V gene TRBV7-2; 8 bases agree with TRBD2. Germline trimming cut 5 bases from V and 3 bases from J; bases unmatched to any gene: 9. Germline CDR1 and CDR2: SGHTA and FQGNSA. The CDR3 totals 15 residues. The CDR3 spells CASSRQSGGHYEQYF. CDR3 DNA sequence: TGTGCCAGCAGCAGACAAAGCGGGGGACACTACGAGCAGTACTTC.

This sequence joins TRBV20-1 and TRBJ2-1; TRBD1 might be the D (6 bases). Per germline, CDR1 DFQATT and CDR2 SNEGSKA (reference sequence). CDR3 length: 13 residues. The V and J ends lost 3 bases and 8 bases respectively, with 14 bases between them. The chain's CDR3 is CSASVGGVHEQFF. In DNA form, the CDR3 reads TGCAGTGCTAGCGTAGGGGGAGTCCATGAGCAGTTCTTC.

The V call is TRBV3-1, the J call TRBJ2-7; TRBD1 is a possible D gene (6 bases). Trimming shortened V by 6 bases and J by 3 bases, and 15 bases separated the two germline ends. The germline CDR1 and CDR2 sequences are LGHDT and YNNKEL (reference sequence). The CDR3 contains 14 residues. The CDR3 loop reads CASSKYRESYEQYF. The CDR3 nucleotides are TGTGCCAGCAGTAAATACAGGGAAAGCTACGAGCAGTACTTC.

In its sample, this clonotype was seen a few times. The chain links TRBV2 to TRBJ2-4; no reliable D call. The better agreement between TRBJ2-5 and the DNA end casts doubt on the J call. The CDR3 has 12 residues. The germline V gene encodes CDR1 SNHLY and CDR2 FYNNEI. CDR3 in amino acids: CASSVTSETQYF. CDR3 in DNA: TGTGCCAGCAGTGTGACGTCGGAGACCCAGTACTTC.

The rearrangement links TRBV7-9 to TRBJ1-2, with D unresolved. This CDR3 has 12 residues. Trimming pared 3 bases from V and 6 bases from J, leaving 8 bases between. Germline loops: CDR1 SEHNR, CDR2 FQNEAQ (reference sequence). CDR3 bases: TGTGCCAGCAGCTTGAGTTTCCATGGCTACACCTTC. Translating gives CASSLSFHGYTF.

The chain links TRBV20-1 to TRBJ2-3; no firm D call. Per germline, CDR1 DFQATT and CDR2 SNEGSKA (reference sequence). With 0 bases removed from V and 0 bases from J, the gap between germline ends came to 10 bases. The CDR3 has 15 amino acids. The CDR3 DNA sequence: TGCAGTGCTAGAGAACAGATTTCTAGCACAGATACGCAGTATTTT. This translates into CSAREQISSTDTQYF.

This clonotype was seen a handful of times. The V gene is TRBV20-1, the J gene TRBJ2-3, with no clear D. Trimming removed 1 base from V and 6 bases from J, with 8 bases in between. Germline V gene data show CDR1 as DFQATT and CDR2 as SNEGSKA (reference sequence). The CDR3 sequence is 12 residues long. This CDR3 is CSARGSSDTQYF. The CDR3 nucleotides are TGCAGTGCTAGAGGTAGCTCTGATACGCAGTATTTT.

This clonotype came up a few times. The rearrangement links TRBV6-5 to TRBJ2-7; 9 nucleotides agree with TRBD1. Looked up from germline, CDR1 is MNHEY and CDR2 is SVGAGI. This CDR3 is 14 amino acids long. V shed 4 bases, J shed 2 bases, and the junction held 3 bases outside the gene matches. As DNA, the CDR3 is TGTGCCAGCAGTTCGGACAGGGGAACCTACGAGCAGTACTTC. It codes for CASSSDRGTYEQYF.

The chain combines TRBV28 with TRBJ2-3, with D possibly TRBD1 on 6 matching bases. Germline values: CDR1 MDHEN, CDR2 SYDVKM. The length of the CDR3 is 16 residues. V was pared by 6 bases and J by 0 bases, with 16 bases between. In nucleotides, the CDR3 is TGTGCCAGCAGGGACACAGGGAAGCCTAGCACAGATACGCAGTATTTT. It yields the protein CASRDTGKPSTDTQYF.

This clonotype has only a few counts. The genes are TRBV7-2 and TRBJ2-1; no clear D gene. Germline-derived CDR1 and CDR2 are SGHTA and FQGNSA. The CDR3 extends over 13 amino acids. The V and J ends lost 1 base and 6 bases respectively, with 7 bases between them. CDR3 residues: CASSLETANEQFF. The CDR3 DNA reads TGTGCCAGCAGCTTAGAGACGGCCAATGAGCAGTTCTTC.

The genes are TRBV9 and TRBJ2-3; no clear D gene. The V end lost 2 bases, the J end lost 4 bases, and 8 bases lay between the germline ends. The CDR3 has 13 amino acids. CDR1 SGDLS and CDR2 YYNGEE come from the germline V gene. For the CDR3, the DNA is TGTGCCAGCAGCGTGCCGTCTTCAGATACGCAGTATTTT. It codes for CASSVPSSDTQYF.

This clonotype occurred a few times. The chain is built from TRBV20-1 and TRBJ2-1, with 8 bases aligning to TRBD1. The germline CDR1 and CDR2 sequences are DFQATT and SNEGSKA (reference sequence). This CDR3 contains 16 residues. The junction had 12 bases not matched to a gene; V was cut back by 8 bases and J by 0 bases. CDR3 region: CSTGGSGTSSYNEQFF. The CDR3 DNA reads TGCAGTACAGGGGGTAGCGGAACAAGCTCCTACAATGAGCAGTTCTTC.

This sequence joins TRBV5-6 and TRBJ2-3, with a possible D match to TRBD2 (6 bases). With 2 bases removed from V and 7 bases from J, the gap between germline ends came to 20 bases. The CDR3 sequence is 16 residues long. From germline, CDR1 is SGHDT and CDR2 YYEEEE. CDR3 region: CASSFEITSRLNTQYF. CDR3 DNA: TGTGCCAGCAGCTTCGAGATAACTAGCCGTCTGAATACGCAGTATTTT.

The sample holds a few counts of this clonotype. The CDR3 DNA sequence: TGCAGCGTTGTCTTCCGGGGGGGCGAGCAGTACTTC. Translated, it gives CSVVFRGGEQYF. V is TRBV29-1 and J is TRBJ2-5, with TRBD2 identical over 8 bases. Judging by the DNA end, TRBJ2-7 fits better; the J call may be wrong. Germline CDR1 and CDR2: SQVTM and ANQGSEA. The CDR3 extends over 12 amino acids.